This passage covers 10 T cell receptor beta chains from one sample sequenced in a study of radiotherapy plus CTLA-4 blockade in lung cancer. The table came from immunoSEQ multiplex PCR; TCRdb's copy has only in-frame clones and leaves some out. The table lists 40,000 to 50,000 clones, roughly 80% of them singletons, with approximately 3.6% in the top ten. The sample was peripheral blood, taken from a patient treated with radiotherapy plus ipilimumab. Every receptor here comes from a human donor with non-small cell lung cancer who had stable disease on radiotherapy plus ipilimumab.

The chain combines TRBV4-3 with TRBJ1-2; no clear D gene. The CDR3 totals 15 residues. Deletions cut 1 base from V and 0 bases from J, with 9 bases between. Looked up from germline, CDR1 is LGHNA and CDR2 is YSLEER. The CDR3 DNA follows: TGCGCCAGCAGCCAAGGTACAGATCCTAACTATGGCTACACCTTC. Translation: CASSQGTDPNYGYTF.

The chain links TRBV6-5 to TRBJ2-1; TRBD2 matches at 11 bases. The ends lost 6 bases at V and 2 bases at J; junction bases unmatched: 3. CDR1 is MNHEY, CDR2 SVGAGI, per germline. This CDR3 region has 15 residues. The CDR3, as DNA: TGTGCCAGCAGAATACTAGCGGGAGCCTACAATGAGCAGTTCTTC. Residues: CASRILAGAYNEQFF.

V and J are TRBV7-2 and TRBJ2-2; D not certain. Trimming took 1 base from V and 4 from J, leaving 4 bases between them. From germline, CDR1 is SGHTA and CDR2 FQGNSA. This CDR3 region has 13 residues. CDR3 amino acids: CASSLVLTGELFF. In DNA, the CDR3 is TGTGCCAGCAGCTTAGTCCTCACCGGGGAGCTGTTTTTT.

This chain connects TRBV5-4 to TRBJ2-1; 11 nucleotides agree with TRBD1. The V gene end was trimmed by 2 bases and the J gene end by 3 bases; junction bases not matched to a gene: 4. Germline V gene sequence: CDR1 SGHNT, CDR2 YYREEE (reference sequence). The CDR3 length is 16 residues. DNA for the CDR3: TGTGCCAGCAGCTTCACGGACAGGGGGCTCTACAATGAGCAGTTCTTC. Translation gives CASSFTDRGLYNEQFF.

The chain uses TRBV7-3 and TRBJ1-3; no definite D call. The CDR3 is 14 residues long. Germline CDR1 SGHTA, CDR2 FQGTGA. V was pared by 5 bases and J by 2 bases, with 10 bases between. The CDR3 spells CASSPSGPGNTIYF. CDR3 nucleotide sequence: TGTGCCAGCAGCCCCTCAGGTCCTGGAAACACCATATATTTT. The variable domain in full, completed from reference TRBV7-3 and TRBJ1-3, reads GAGVSQTPSNKVTEKGKYVELRCDPISGHTALYWYRQSLGQGPEFLIYFQGTGAADDSGLPNDRFFAVRPEGSVSTLKIQRTERGDSAVYLCASSPSGPGNTIYFGEGSWLTVV.

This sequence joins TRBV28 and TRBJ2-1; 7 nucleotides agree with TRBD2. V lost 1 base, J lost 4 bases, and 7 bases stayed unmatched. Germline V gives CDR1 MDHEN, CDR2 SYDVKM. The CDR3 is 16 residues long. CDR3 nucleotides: TGTGCCAGCAGTTTATTAAGGCTAGCGGAATACAATGAGCAGTTCTTC. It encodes CASSLLRLAEYNEQFF.

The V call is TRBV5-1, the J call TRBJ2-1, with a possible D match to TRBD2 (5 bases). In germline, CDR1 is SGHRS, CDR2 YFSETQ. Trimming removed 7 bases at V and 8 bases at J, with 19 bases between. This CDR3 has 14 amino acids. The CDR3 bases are TGCGCCAGCGTCCAAGGTCCTAGCAAGCATGAGCAGTTCTTC. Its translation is CASVQGPSKHEQFF.

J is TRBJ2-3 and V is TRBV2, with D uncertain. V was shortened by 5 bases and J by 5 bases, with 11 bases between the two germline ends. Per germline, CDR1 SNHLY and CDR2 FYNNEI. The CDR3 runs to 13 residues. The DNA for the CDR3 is TGTGCCAGCAGTCTTGGAGCTGTAGATACGCAGTATTTT. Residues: CASSLGAVDTQYF.

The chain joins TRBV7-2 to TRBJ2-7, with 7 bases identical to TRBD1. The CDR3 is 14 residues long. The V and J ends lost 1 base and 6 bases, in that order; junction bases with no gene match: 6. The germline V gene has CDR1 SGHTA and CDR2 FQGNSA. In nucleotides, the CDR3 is TGTGCCAGCAGCTTAGAAGGGGGCCCGCGCGAGCAGTACTTC. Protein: CASSLEGGPREQYF.

This CDR3 reads CASSKMRGSLRVSEQFF. Here the CDR3 DNA reads TGTGCCAGCAGCAAAATGCGGGGTTCCCTTAGGGTCAGTGAGCAGTTCTTC. The rearrangement links TRBV21-1 to TRBJ2-1; TRBD2, the table's D call, was not compared with the DNA. TRBV21-1 is noted as a pseudogene. CDR3 length equals 17 residues.